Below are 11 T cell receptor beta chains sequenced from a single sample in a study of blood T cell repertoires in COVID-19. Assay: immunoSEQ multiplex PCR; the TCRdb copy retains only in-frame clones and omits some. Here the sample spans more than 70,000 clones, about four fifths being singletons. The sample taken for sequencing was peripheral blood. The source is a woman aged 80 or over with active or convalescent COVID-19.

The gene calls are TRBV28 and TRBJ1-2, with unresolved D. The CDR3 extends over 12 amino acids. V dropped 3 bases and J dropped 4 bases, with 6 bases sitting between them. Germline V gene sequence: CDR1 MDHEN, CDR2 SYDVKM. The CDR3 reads CASSFSSYGYTF. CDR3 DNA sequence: TGTGCCAGCAGTTTCTCCTCCTATGGCTACACCTTC.

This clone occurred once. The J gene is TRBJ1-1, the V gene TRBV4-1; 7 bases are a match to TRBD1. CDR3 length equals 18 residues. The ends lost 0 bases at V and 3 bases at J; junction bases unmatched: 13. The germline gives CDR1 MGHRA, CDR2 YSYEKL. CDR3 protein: CASSQDITGDGGDTEAFF. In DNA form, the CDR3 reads TGCGCCAGCAGCCAAGACATAACAGGGGACGGCGGCGACACTGAAGCTTTCTTT.

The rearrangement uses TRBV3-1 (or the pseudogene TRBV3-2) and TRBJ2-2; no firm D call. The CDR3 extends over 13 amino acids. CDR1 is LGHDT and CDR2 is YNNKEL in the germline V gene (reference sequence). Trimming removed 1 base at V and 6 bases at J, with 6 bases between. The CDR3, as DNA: TGTGCCAGCAGCCAAGTTATCCCCGGGGAGCTGTTTTTT. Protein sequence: CASSQVIPGELFF.

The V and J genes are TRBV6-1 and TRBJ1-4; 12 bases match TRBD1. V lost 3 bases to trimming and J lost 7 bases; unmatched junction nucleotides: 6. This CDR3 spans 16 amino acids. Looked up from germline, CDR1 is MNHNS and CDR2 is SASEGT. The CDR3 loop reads CASSEGQGAFGEKLFF. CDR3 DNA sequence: TGTGCCAGCAGTGAGGGACAGGGGGCTTTCGGTGAAAAACTGTTTTTT.

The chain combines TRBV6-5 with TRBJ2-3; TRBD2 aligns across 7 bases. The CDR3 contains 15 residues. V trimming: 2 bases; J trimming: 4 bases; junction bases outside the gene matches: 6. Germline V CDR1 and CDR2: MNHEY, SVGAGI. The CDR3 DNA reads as TGTGCCAGCAGTTACGGGGGGGGTACGGCAGATACGCAGTATTTT. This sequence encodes CASSYGGGTADTQYF.

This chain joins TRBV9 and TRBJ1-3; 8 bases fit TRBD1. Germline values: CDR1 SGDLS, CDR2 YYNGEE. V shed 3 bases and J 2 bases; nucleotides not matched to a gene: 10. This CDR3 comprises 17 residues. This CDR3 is CASSGIRQGSAGNTIYF. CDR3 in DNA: TGTGCCAGCAGCGGCATAAGACAGGGGTCTGCTGGAAACACCATATATTTT.

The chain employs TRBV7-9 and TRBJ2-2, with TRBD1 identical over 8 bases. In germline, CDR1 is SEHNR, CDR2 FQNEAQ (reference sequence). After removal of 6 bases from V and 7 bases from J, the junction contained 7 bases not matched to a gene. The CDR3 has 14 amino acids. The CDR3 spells CASSGQGRNGELFF. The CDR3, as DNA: TGTGCCAGCAGTGGACAGGGACGGAACGGGGAGCTGTTTTTT.

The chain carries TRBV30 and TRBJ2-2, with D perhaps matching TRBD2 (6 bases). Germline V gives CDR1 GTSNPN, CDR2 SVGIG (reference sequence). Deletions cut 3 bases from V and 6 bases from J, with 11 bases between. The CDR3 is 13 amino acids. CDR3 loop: CAWRYGSAGELFF. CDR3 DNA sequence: TGTGCCTGGAGGTACGGGAGTGCCGGGGAGCTGTTTTTT. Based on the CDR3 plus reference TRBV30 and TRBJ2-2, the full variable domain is SQTIHQWPATLVQPVGSPLSLECTVEGTSNPNLYWYRQAAGRGLQLLFYSVGIGQISSEVPQNLSASRPQDRQFILSSKKLLLSDSGFYLCAWRYGSAGELFFGEGSRLTVL.

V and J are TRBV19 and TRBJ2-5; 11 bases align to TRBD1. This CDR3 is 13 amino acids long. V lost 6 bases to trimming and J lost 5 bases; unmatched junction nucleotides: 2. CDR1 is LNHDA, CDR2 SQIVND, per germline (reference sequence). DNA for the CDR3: TGTGCCAGTAGCCGGGACAGGGGGGAGACCCAGTACTTC. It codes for CASSRDRGETQYF.

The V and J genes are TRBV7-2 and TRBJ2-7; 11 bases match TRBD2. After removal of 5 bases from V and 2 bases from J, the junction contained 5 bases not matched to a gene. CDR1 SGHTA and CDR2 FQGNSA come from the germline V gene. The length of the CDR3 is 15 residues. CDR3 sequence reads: CASSPEGLAAYEQYF. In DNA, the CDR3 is TGTGCCAGCAGCCCCGAGGGACTAGCGGCCTACGAGCAGTACTTC.

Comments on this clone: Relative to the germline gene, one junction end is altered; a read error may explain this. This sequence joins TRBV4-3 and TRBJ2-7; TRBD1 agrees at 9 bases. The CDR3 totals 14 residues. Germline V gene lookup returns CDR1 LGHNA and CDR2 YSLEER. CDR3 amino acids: CASSHRTGDYEQYF. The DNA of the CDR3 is TGCGCCAGTAGCCATAGGACAGGGGACTACGAGCAGTACTTC.